The next 11 T cell receptor beta chains were all read from a single sample in a study of blood T cell repertoires in COVID-19. Libraries were prepared by immunoSEQ multiplex PCR; TCRdb keeps only in-frame clonotypes and omits some of them. The sample yields 250,000 to 350,000 clones, 70% to 90% seen once. The sample taken for sequencing was PBMCs or T cells enriched from blood (not recorded which). The receptor set was obtained from a woman aged 30 to 39 who had recovered from COVID-19.

The chain is built from TRBV11-2 and TRBJ1-4; the D gene is possibly TRBD1 (5 bases). The CDR3 spans 16 residues. V dropped 3 bases and J dropped 0 bases, with 11 bases sitting between them. Germline CDR1 is SGHAT and CDR2 is FQNNGV. For the CDR3, the DNA is TGTGCCAGCAGCTTTCGGGGGATGACAACTAATGAAAAACTGTTTTTT. It encodes CASSFRGMTTNEKLFF. Using reference TRBV11-2 and TRBJ1-4 for the parts outside the CDR3, the full variable domain is EAGVAQSPRYKIIEKRQSVAFWCNPISGHATLYWYQQILGQGPKLLIQFQNNGVVDDSQLPKDRFSAERLKGVDSTLKIQPAKLEDSAVYLCASSFRGMTTNEKLFFGSGTQLSVL.

This chain connects TRBV19 to TRBJ2-7, with 11 bases that match TRBD2. Germline CDR1 is LNHDA and CDR2 is SQIVND (reference sequence). Trimming took 3 bases from V and 2 from J; bases not matched to a gene: 6. The CDR3 is 16 residues long. CDR3 amino acids: CASSMTLAGVTYEQYF. The DNA for the CDR3 is TGTGCCAGTAGTATGACACTAGCGGGAGTAACCTACGAGCAGTACTTC.

The chain uses TRBV6-5 and TRBJ2-7; 8 positions agree with TRBD2. The CDR3 sequence is 15 residues long. V lost 8 bases and J lost 2; bases outside the gene matches: 11. Germline assignment: CDR1 MNHEY and CDR2 SVGAGI. DNA for the CDR3: TGTGCCAGCCCTCCAATCAGCGGGAGTCCCTACGAGCAGTACTTC. Translation gives CASPPISGSPYEQYF.

The chain joins TRBV18 to TRBJ2-6; 7 bases are shared with TRBD1. The CDR3 has 19 amino acids. V was clipped by 3 bases and J by 0 bases; unmatched bases: 11. Germline CDR1 KGHSH, CDR2 LQKENI. DNA for the CDR3: TGTGCCAGCTCACCGAGACCGGGACAGCAGACCTCTGGGGCCAACGTCCTGACTTTC. It encodes CASSPRPGQQTSGANVLTF.

This clone was seen just once. This chain links TRBV9 with TRBJ1-2; the match to TRBD1 covers 9 bases. CDR3 length equals 15 residues. V trimming: 3 bases; J trimming: 6 bases; junction bases outside the gene matches: 9. Germline CDR1 and CDR2: SGDLS and YYNGEE. CDR3 loop: CASSAPPGQGNGYTF. For the CDR3, the DNA is TGTGCCAGCAGCGCACCGCCGGGACAGGGTAATGGCTACACCTTC. Using reference TRBV9 and TRBJ1-2 for the parts outside the CDR3, the full variable domain is DSGVTQTPKHLITATGQRVTLRCSPRSGDLSVYWYQQSLDQGLQFLIQYYNGEERAKGNILERFSAQQFPDLHSELNLSSLELGDSALYFCASSAPPGQGNGYTFGSGTRLTVV.

The V call is TRBV5-1, the J call TRBJ1-3; D unresolved. V was shortened by 2 bases and J by 2 bases, with 11 bases between the two germline ends. This CDR3 contains 15 residues. Germline V gene data show CDR1 as SGHRS and CDR2 as YFSETQ. CDR3 coding DNA: TGCGCCAGCAGCTTCGAAAAGGGAGCTGGAAACACCATATATTTT. Translating gives CASSFEKGAGNTIYF.

This chain joins TRBV23-1 and TRBJ1-6; possibly TRBD1 for D (6 bases). TRBV23-1 is an open reading frame, and its role is uncertain. The V end lost 4 bases, the J end lost 5 bases, and 9 bases lay between the germline ends. The CDR3 has 14 residues. CDR3 in DNA: TGCGCCAGCAGTCCGGGACAACATAATTCACCCCTCCACTTT. The encoded protein is CASSPGQHNSPLHF.

V gene TRBV11-1 combines with J gene TRBJ2-1, with TRBD1 matching 7 bases. The CDR3 spans 16 residues. The V gene's germline CDR1 is SGHAT and CDR2 FQDESV (reference sequence). V lost 3 bases and J lost 11; bases outside the gene matches: 16. CDR3 region: CASSFGDGTARSKQFF. The CDR3 nucleotides read TGTGCCAGCAGCTTCGGGGATGGGACAGCCCGTTCCAAGCAGTTCTTC.

The CDR3 sequence is CASSILAGGTTDTQYF. CDR3 DNA: TGTGCCAGCAGCATACTAGCGGGGGGTACCACAGATACGCAGTATTTT. The V call is TRBV7-8, the J call TRBJ2-3, with TRBD2 identical over 12 bases. From germline, CDR1 is SGHVS and CDR2 FQNEAQ. Trimming at V came to 5 bases and at J to 2 bases, leaving 5 bases not matched to a gene. The CDR3 is made up of 16 amino acids. Using reference TRBV7-8 and TRBJ2-3 for the parts outside the CDR3, the full variable domain is GAGVSQSPRYKVAKRGQDVALRCDPISGHVSLFWYQQALGQGPEFLTYFQNEAQLDKSGLPSDRFFAERPEGSVSTLKIQRTQQEDSAVYLCASSILAGGTTDTQYFGPGTRLTVL.

V is TRBV6-4 and J is TRBJ1-1; TRBD1 might be the D (5 bases). The CDR3 is 14 amino acids. Germline CDR1 is MRHNA and CDR2 is SNTAGT. With 4 bases removed from V and 1 base from J, the gap between germline ends came to 10 bases. Here the CDR3 reads CASSVSGGNTEAFF. CDR3 DNA sequence: TGTGCCAGCAGTGTTTCGGGGGGGAACACTGAAGCTTTCTTT.

The gene calls are TRBV5-1 and TRBJ2-7, with TRBD1 matching over 10 bases. V was clipped by 0 bases and J by 6 bases; unmatched bases: 6. Germline V gene lookup returns CDR1 SGHRS and CDR2 YFSETQ. This CDR3 contains 15 residues. CDR3: CASSLAGDRGGEQYF. The CDR3 coding sequence is TGCGCCAGCAGCTTGGCCGGGGACAGGGGAGGCGAGCAGTACTTC.